Shown below are 23 T cell receptor beta chains from a single sample sequenced in a study of Graves' ophthalmopathy and Graves' hyperthyroidism. Transcripts of RNA were the source for amplifying TCR beta CDR3 regions. The first-round RT-PCR employed HTBI primers together with the Qiagen OneStep RT-PCR kit. A multiplex PCR was then performed as the second round. A single record per CDR3 protein comes from TCRdb applying MiXCR to the multiplex PCR reads. The data hold 350,000 to 450,000 distinct CDR3 sequences, with around 21% observed a single time. The sample was peripheral blood. These receptors all come from a woman between 18 and 29 years old with stable Graves' hyperthyroidism.

V gene TRBV12-3 or TRBV12-4 combines with J gene TRBJ2-7; 12 nucleotides line up with TRBD1. This CDR3 is built from 16 residues. The V gene end was trimmed by 10 bases and the J gene end by 3 bases; junction bases not matched to a gene: 13. CDR3 sequence reads: CATAGMGQGAHYEQYF. DNA for the CDR3: TGTGCCACTGCGGGGATGGGACAGGGGGCACACTACGAGCAGTACTTC.

A few counts support this clonotype. The chain has TRBV11-2 and TRBJ2-2, with D possibly matching TRBD1 (6 bases). Germline assignment: CDR1 SGHAT and CDR2 FQNNGV. The length of the CDR3 is 14 residues. V was clipped by 2 bases and J by 3 bases, with 7 bases between them. Written as DNA, the CDR3 is TGTGCCAGCAGCTTAAACAGGGACACCGGGGAGCTGTTTTTT. Protein sequence: CASSLNRDTGELFF. The entire variable domain, with the rest obtained from reference TRBV11-2 and TRBJ2-2, is as follows: EAGVAQSPRYKIIEKRQSVAFWCNPISGHATLYWYQQILGQGPKLLIQFQNNGVVDDSQLPKDRFSAERLKGVDSTLKIQPAKLEDSAVYLCASSLNRDTGELFFGEGSRLTVL.

V usage is TRBV20-1 and J usage is TRBJ2-7; the match to TRBD2 covers 11 bases. CDR3 length: 14 residues. With 6 bases clipped from V and 3 bases from J, the junction kept 7 bases outside the gene matches. Per the germline V gene, CDR1 is DFQATT and CDR2 is SNEGSKA (reference sequence). CDR3 region: CSAPRGTSGYEQYF. The CDR3 DNA sequence: TGCAGTGCCCCACGTGGGACTAGCGGCTACGAGCAGTACTTC.

Many counts were recorded for this clonotype. The V gene is TRBV27, the J gene TRBJ2-7; possibly TRBD2 for D (5 bases). Germline V gene lookup returns CDR1 MNHEY and CDR2 SMNVEV (reference sequence). This CDR3 is built from 15 residues. V lost 3 bases to trimming and J lost 0 bases, with 12 bases between them. The CDR3 DNA follows: TGTGCCAGCAGTTTCGGAGAGGGTCTCTCCTACGAGCAGTACTTC. Protein: CASSFGEGLSYEQYF.

This clonotype has at least ten counts. V and J are TRBV6-1 and TRBJ2-7; D is possibly TRBD1 (6 bases). This CDR3 has 14 residues. V was pared by 5 bases and J by 0 bases, with 11 bases between. The germline CDR1 and CDR2 sequences are MNHNS and SASEGT. CDR3 protein: CASSRGTSSYEQYF. CDR3 bases: TGTGCCAGCAGTAGGGGGACCAGCTCCTACGAGCAGTACTTC.

This clonotype was seen ten or more times. The chain recombines TRBV20-1 with TRBJ1-2; D unclear. Germline assignment: CDR1 DFQATT and CDR2 SNEGSKA (reference sequence). CDR3 length equals 12 residues. Trimming cost V 6 bases and J 1 base, with 9 bases left between them. The CDR3 DNA is TGCAGTGCGCCGCGGAGTAACTATGGCTACACCTTC. This sequence encodes CSAPRSNYGYTF.

At least ten counts were recorded for this clonotype. This chain links TRBV5-4 with TRBJ1-2; no clear D gene. The germline V gene encodes CDR1 SGHNT and CDR2 YYREEE (reference sequence). The germline V and J ends were trimmed by 0 bases and 4 bases, with 16 bases remaining between them. The CDR3 sequence is 16 residues long. CDR3 in DNA: TGTGCCAGCAGCTTGGTTTTGCAAGGACCGACCTATGGCTACACCTTC. This sequence encodes CASSLVLQGPTYGYTF.

Many counts were recorded for this clonotype. The rearrangement links TRBV12-3 or TRBV12-4 to TRBJ1-2, with 8 bases that match TRBD1. This CDR3 is built from 14 residues. J was trimmed by 8 bases and V by 6 bases; bases with no gene match: 11. DNA of the CDR3: TGTGCCAGCAGCCCTGGGACAGGCTTGGGGGGCTACACCTTC. Translated, it gives CASSPGTGLGGYTF.

This clonotype came up a few times. The chain carries TRBV5-1 and TRBJ1-1; perhaps TRBD1 as D (5 bases). The germline CDR1 and CDR2 sequences are SGHRS and YFSETQ. V gave up 4 bases and J gave up 5 bases, with 15 bases separating them. The CDR3 spans 14 residues. The CDR3 reads CASSPGTGSTEAFF. For the CDR3, the DNA is TGCGCCAGCAGCCCCGGAACAGGAAGTACTGAAGCTTTCTTT.

The rearrangement links TRBV24-1 to TRBJ2-7; 11 bases line up with TRBD2. CDR3 length: 17 amino acids. CDR1 and CDR2 from the germline V gene are KGHDR and SFDVKD. The J segment lost 2 bases and the V segment lost 1 base, leaving 6 bases of the junction unmatched. CDR3 DNA: TGTGCCACCAGTGATTTTTCCGGGACTAGCGGAACCTACGAGCAGTACTTC. It encodes CATSDFSGTSGTYEQYF.

This clonotype was seen at least ten times. The chain uses TRBV5-1 and TRBJ1-2; D remains unclear. The CDR3 spans 13 residues. The germline V gene encodes CDR1 SGHRS and CDR2 YFSETQ. V lost 4 bases and J lost 0, with 7 bases in between. CDR3 amino acids: CASSDGPNYGYTF. The DNA of the CDR3 is TGCGCCAGCAGCGATGGCCCTAACTATGGCTACACCTTC.

Comment on this clonotype: This may arise from a read error, as a much more abundant clone is one base away. This rearrangement joins TRBV20-1 to TRBJ2-4; TRBD2 matches at 10 bases. Germline V lookup: CDR1 DFQATT, CDR2 SNEGSKA (reference sequence). The CDR3 is made up of 18 amino acids. CDR3 amino acids: CSAGRPSGRVEGKNIKYF. DNA of the CDR3: TGCAGTGCTGGGAGGCCGAGCGGGAGGGTTGAGGGGAAAAACATTAAGTACTTC.

This clonotype was counted many times. CDR3 loop: CASSLSGGVGEETQYF. CDR3 sequence (DNA): TGTGCCAGCAGCTTATCAGGGGGGGTTGGCGAGGAGACCCAGTACTTC. The chain joins TRBV7-3 to TRBJ2-5; either TRBD1 or TRBD2 may supply D (7 bases each). This CDR3 region has 16 residues. The germline V gene encodes CDR1 SGHTA and CDR2 FQGTGA. V gave up 2 bases and J gave up 5 bases, with 18 bases separating them.

The sample holds many counts of this clonotype. The rearrangement links TRBV6-1 to TRBJ2-2, with 7 bases matching TRBD2. CDR3 length: 15 residues. The J segment lost 4 bases and the V segment lost 6 bases, leaving 8 bases of the junction unmatched. The germline V gene has CDR1 MNHNS and CDR2 SASEGT. The CDR3 sequence: CASSDPGRGTGELFF. CDR3 nucleotide sequence: TGTGCCAGCAGCGACCCAGGGAGGGGCACCGGGGAGCTGTTTTTT.

This clonotype was observed many times. The rearrangement uses TRBV19 and TRBJ2-2, with D maybe TRBD1 (5 bases). The germline V gene encodes CDR1 LNHDA and CDR2 SQIVND (reference sequence). Trimming removed 6 bases from V and 4 bases from J, with 15 bases in between. The CDR3 covers 15 residues. The CDR3 DNA follows: TGTGCCAGTAGGATGAGGACACTCGGCACCGGGGAGCTGTTTTTT. This sequence encodes CASRMRTLGTGELFF.

In its sample, this clonotype was seen many times. The genes are TRBV24-1 and TRBJ1-5; 7 bases map to TRBD1. After removal of 11 bases from V and 3 bases from J, the junction contained 6 bases not matched to a gene. Germline CDR1 KGHDR, CDR2 SFDVKD. This CDR3 has 13 residues. CDR3 loop: CAKQGLDNQPQHF. CDR3 coding DNA: TGTGCCAAACAGGGGTTGGACAATCAGCCCCAGCATTTT.

In this sample, this clonotype turned up many times. The J gene is TRBJ1-5, the V gene TRBV2; TRBD1 matches 9 bases. CDR3 length equals 15 residues. Germline CDR1 and CDR2: SNHLY and FYNNEI. With 1 base clipped from V and 4 bases from J, the junction kept 2 bases outside the gene matches. The CDR3 is CASSEGDRGNQPQHF. CDR3 DNA: TGTGCCAGCAGTGAAGGCGACAGGGGGAATCAGCCCCAGCATTTT.

This clonotype was found a few times. This chain joins TRBV12-3 or TRBV12-4 and TRBJ2-2; TRBD2 aligns across 9 bases. The trim removed 7 bases at V and 0 bases at J, leaving 9 bases unmatched. The CDR3 covers 17 residues. The CDR3 DNA reads as TGTGCCAGCAATCTAAACCGACTAGCGGCGAACACCGGGGAGCTGTTTTTT. Translated, it gives CASNLNRLAANTGELFF.

The sample holds many counts of this clonotype. The chain uses TRBV18 and TRBJ1-2, with D unresolved. This CDR3 has 13 residues. Trimming took off 0 bases at V and 5 bases at J, with 7 bases between the two ends. Germline loops: CDR1 KGHSH, CDR2 LQKENI. CDR3 DNA sequence: TGTGCCAGCTCACCACCGACGGCATATGGCTACACCTTC. Amino acid sequence: CASSPPTAYGYTF.

The chain links TRBV12-3 or TRBV12-4 to TRBJ1-5, with D tentatively TRBD1 (6 bases). This CDR3 is 15 amino acids long. Trimming stripped 4 bases from V and 5 bases from J, with 15 bases between. CDR3 bases: TGTGCCAGCAGTTCTCATCGGGGGGCTCATCAGCCCCAGCATTTT. Amino acids: CASSSHRGAHQPQHF.

This clonotype showed up many times. V is TRBV5-1 and J is TRBJ2-2; D is unclear. Looked up from germline, CDR1 is SGHRS and CDR2 is YFSETQ. With 2 bases removed from V and 0 bases from J, the gap between germline ends came to 8 bases. This CDR3 is 15 amino acids long. CDR3 in DNA: TGCGCCAGCAGCTTCGGAGCCGCGAACACCGGGGAGCTGTTTTTT. Residues: CASSFGAANTGELFF.

The V call is TRBV20-1, the J call TRBJ1-2, with no clear D. CDR1 is DFQATT, CDR2 SNEGSKA, per germline (reference sequence). This CDR3 comprises 12 residues. Trimming left V 0 bases short and J 3 bases short, with 5 bases between. The CDR3 nucleotides read TGCAGTGCTAGAGACGGGGACTATGGCTACACCTTC. It codes for CSARDGDYGYTF.

This clonotype was counted many times. V gene TRBV6-5 combines with J gene TRBJ2-7, with 13 bases matching TRBD2. The CDR3 totals 17 residues. The germline V gene encodes CDR1 MNHEY and CDR2 SVGAGI. The junction had 7 bases not matched to a gene; V was cut back by 2 bases and J by 3 bases. CDR3 sequence (DNA): TGTGCCAGCAGTTACCCGAGGACTAGCGGGAGAAACTACGAGCAGTACTTC. Translated, it gives CASSYPRTSGRNYEQYF.